These 20 T cell receptor beta chains were sequenced from one sample in a study of radiotherapy plus CTLA-4 blockade in lung cancer (dated by TCRdb to the late 2010s). Libraries were made using the immunoSEQ multiplex PCR assay. The clones in this table, taken by TCRdb from immuneACCESS, are in-frame only. Not every clone is retained; where verified, under half of the shortfall comes from an unresolved V gene, and the cause of the rest is unknown. The table for this sample lists approximately 38,000 clones; about 86% of them were counted only once. About 20% of the sample rests with the top ten. The sample here was peripheral blood, taken from a patient treated with radiotherapy plus ipilimumab. Source of these receptors: a human donor with non-small cell lung cancer whose response to radiotherapy plus ipilimumab could not be evaluated.

This rearrangement joins TRBV5-4 to TRBJ2-7; 8 positions match TRBD1. V shed 1 base, J shed 3 bases, and the junction held 6 bases outside the gene matches. Germline V lookup: CDR1 SGHNT, CDR2 YYREEE (reference sequence). This CDR3 has 15 amino acids. CDR3 protein: CASSLQTGANYEQYF. CDR3 nucleotide sequence: TGTGCCAGCAGCTTGCAGACAGGGGCCAACTACGAGCAGTACTTC.

This chain joins TRBV2 and TRBJ2-7; TRBD1 might be the D (5 bases). CDR1 SNHLY and CDR2 FYNNEI come from the germline V gene. This CDR3 spans 12 amino acids. Trimming stripped 6 bases from V and 5 bases from J, with 11 bases between. CDR3 nucleotide sequence: TGTGCCAGCAGCCTAGACAGAAACGAGCAGTACTTC. It is translated as CASSLDRNEQYF.

A few counts support this clone. This chain uses TRBV2 with TRBJ1-5; possible D gene TRBD1, 5 bases. CDR1 and CDR2 (germline): SNHLY, FYNNEI. This CDR3 is built from 14 residues. The V gene lost 8 bases and the J gene lost 5 bases, with 16 bases spanning the gap. CDR3 coding DNA: TGTGCCAGCGAGCTACACAGGACCGATCAGCCCCAGCATTTT. Translation: CASELHRTDQPQHF.

In its sample, this clone was seen a few times. The CDR3, as DNA: TGTGCCAGCAGTTTCCGGGACACAAGGACGGACATTCAGTACTTC. Its translation is CASSFRDTRTDIQYF. This rearrangement joins TRBV27 to TRBJ2-4; D perhaps matches TRBD1 (6 bases). The V end was cut by 3 bases, the J end by 8 bases, with 17 bases between. This CDR3 has 15 amino acids. From germline, CDR1 is MNHEY and CDR2 SMNVEV (reference sequence).

This chain joins TRBV15 and TRBJ1-3; possible D gene TRBD1, 6 bases. The V gene's germline CDR1 is LNHNV and CDR2 YYDKDF (reference sequence). V was shortened by 4 bases and J by 4 bases, with 14 bases between the two germline ends. The CDR3 runs 15 residues. The CDR3: CATSKGRGAGNTIYF. CDR3 DNA: TGTGCCACCAGCAAGGGCAGGGGAGCCGGAAACACCATATATTTT.

The gene calls are TRBV28 and TRBJ2-7, with D possibly being TRBD2 (6 bases). There are 16 residues in the CDR3. Germline values: CDR1 MDHEN, CDR2 SYDVKM. Trimming pared 3 bases from V and 1 base from J, leaving 16 bases between. CDR3 coding DNA: TGTGCCAGCAGTTTTTTCCACGCCGGAGGGTCCTACGAGCAGTACTTC. Residues: CASSFFHAGGSYEQYF.

The chain joins TRBV7-8 to TRBJ2-5, with 11 positions matching TRBD2. J was trimmed by 4 bases and V by 5 bases; bases with no gene match: 12. The CDR3 spans 17 residues. Germline V gene data show CDR1 as SGHVS and CDR2 as FQNEAQ. CDR3 amino acids: CASSTYVGLAESETQYF. CDR3 nucleotide sequence: TGTGCCAGCAGCACCTACGTGGGACTAGCGGAGTCAGAGACCCAGTACTTC.

The chain links TRBV6-5 to TRBJ1-2, with 9 nucleotides matching TRBD1. V was clipped by 0 bases and J by 7 bases; unmatched bases: 3. Per the germline V gene, CDR1 is MNHEY and CDR2 is SVGAGI. This CDR3 spans 14 amino acids. The CDR3 loop reads CASSYSGQGGGYTF. The CDR3 DNA reads as TGTGCCAGCAGTTACTCGGGACAGGGTGGTGGCTACACCTTC.

The gene calls are TRBV18 and TRBJ1-2; 9 bases line up with TRBD1. Germline V CDR1 and CDR2: KGHSH, LQKENI. The J segment lost 4 bases and the V segment lost 5 bases, leaving 5 bases of the junction unmatched. This CDR3 contains 14 residues. The CDR3 spells CASSSDRGAYGYTF. The CDR3 DNA reads TGTGCCAGCTCATCAGACAGGGGGGCCTATGGCTACACCTTC.

The V and J genes are TRBV11-2 and TRBJ2-7, with D maybe TRBD2 (5 bases). CDR1 is SGHAT and CDR2 is FQNNGV in the germline V gene. The CDR3 runs to 14 residues. V was trimmed by 8 bases and J by 2 bases, leaving 16 bases between them. The CDR3, as DNA: TGTGCCAGCGTGTCGGACTTTGCTCCCTACGAGCAGTACTTC. Translated: CASVSDFAPYEQYF.

The chain joins TRBV5-1 to TRBJ2-7; 10 bases map to TRBD1. The CDR3 sequence is 13 residues long. Germline V gene lookup returns CDR1 SGHRS and CDR2 YFSETQ. The V and J ends lost 5 bases and 7 bases, in that order; junction bases with no gene match: 6. CDR3 sequence reads: CASSFLGQGEQYF. Here the CDR3 DNA reads TGCGCCAGCAGTTTCCTGGGACAGGGGGAGCAGTACTTC.

V gene TRBV14 combines with J gene TRBJ1-3; 7 positions agree with TRBD1. This CDR3 spans 16 amino acids. V gave up 1 base and J gave up 4 bases; unmatched junction bases: 7. CDR1 is SGHDN and CDR2 is FVKESK in the germline V gene. CDR3 loop: CASSQVPGGLGNTIYF. CDR3 bases: TGTGCCAGCAGCCAAGTACCAGGGGGTCTAGGAAACACCATATATTTT.

This sequence joins TRBV5-3 and TRBJ1-4; 10 bases are shared with TRBD1. TRBV5-3 is reported as an ORF; its role is uncertain. The CDR3 contains 17 residues. V was pared by 4 bases and J by 8 bases, with 14 bases of the junction left unmatched. Here the CDR3 DNA reads TGTGCCAGAAGCCTTGGACAGGGGGAAGGGCTGGGAGAAAAACTGTTTTTT. Its translation: CARSLGQGEGLGEKLFF.

The rearrangement uses TRBV5-4 and TRBJ1-1; 7 bases map to TRBD1. CDR1 is SGHNT, CDR2 YYREEE, per germline (reference sequence). The CDR3 consists of 13 residues. Trimming at V came to 6 bases and at J to 6 bases, leaving 8 bases not matched to a gene. CDR3 loop: CASTTSGTAEAFF. The CDR3 DNA follows: TGTGCCAGCACAACCTCCGGGACAGCTGAAGCTTTCTTT. The full variable domain, completed using reference TRBV5-4 and TRBJ1-1, is ETGVTQSPTHLIKTRGQQVTLRCSSQSGHNTVSWYQQALGQGPQFIFQYYREEENGRGNFPPRFSGLQFPNYSSELNVNALELDDSALYLCASTTSGTAEAFFGQGTRLTVV.

Comment on this clone: Germline is not matched at one junction end, which may reflect a read error. V and J are TRBV7-9 and TRBJ2-7; TRBD2 matches at 9 bases. Looked up from germline, CDR1 is SEHNR and CDR2 is FQNEAQ (reference sequence). This CDR3 comprises 13 residues. The CDR3, as DNA: TGTGCCAGCAGTTTAGCGGGAGAGTACGAGCAGTACTTC. This sequence encodes CASSLAGEYEQYF.

The V call is TRBV7-2, the J call TRBJ2-2, with D possibly TRBD2 on 6 matching bases. Trimming pared 3 bases from V and 7 bases from J, leaving 18 bases between. Per germline, CDR1 SGHTA and CDR2 FQGNSA. This CDR3 spans 16 amino acids. CDR3 in DNA: TGTGCCAGCAGCTTGGAGGAGGGCAGTATTGTCGGGGAGCTGTTTTTT. Translating gives CASSLEEGSIVGELFF.

This chain links TRBV10-3 with TRBJ2-4; D unresolved. Trimming stripped 0 bases from V and 8 bases from J, with 11 bases between. Germline V CDR1 and CDR2: ENHRY, SYGVKD. CDR3 length equals 14 residues. CDR3 nucleotides: TGTGCCATCAGTGAGTCTGAGAGCACGGACATTCAGTACTTC. It specifies CAISESESTDIQYF.

The chain uses TRBV6-1 and TRBJ1-3; D gene uncertain. CDR3 length: 15 residues. V shed 1 base and J shed 4 bases, with 11 bases lying between them. CDR1 is MNHNS, CDR2 SASEGT, per germline. CDR3 sequence (DNA): TGTGCCAGCAGTGAAGATGGTGGCAGAGGAAACACCATATATTTT. It is translated as CASSEDGGRGNTIYF.

This sequence joins TRBV13 and TRBJ2-1; the D gene is possibly TRBD2 (5 bases). Trimming pared 2 bases from V and 10 bases from J, leaving 6 bases between. CDR1 is PRHDT and CDR2 is FYEKMQ in the germline V gene (reference sequence). This CDR3 contains 11 residues. The DNA for the CDR3 is TGTGCCAGCAGCTTAAGGAGGGAGCAGTTCTTC. Its protein is CASSLRREQFF.

V is TRBV28 and J is TRBJ2-2, with 8 bases that match TRBD2. Germline V gene lookup returns CDR1 MDHEN and CDR2 SYDVKM. After removal of 3 bases from V and 0 bases from J, the junction contained 3 bases not matched to a gene. The CDR3 is 16 residues long. DNA of the CDR3: TGTGCCAGCAGTTTGATAGCGGGGTCGAACACCGGGGAGCTGTTTTTT. Its translation: CASSLIAGSNTGELFF.